A single sample gave rise to the 9 T cell receptor beta chains below, sequenced in a study of T-cell memory formation after mild COVID-19 (dated by TCRdb to the early 2020s). Library preparation used 5' RACE. TCRdb lists the instrument as Illumina NovaSeq 6000. TCRdb reran the public reads through fastp at Q25 and MiXCR, keeping productive beta chains. Rows merge per CDR3 protein into single entries with the most common DNA and genes. This sample lists some 410,000 distinct CDR3 sequences; about 22% were detected once. The ten largest make up roughly 13% of the sample. The specimen sequenced was PBMCs or a T cell subset sorted from them (not recorded which). The receptors were gathered from an adult woman who had mild COVID-19 (a few samples of this study predate the infection). The sample titles of this study are shuffled in the database, so cell type and time point are left out; the donor was told from shared clones.

This clonotype was seen only a few times. The V and J genes are TRBV5-1 and TRBJ2-1; 11 bases agree with TRBD2. CDR1 is SGHRS, CDR2 YFSETQ, per germline. Trimming cost V 3 bases and J 6 bases; bases outside gene matches: 5. The CDR3 length is 15 residues. DNA for the CDR3: TGCGCCAGCAGCTCCGGAGGGACTAGCGGCAATGAGCAGTTCTTC. It encodes CASSSGGTSGNEQFF.

This clonotype turned up a few times. The genes are TRBV5-1 and TRBJ2-7, with 11 positions matching TRBD2. J was trimmed by 6 bases and V by 0 bases; bases with no gene match: 2. Germline V gives CDR1 SGHRS, CDR2 YFSETQ. The CDR3 totals 14 residues. Here the CDR3 reads CASSLGLAGIEQYF. The DNA for the CDR3 is TGCGCCAGCAGCTTGGGACTAGCGGGGATCGAGCAGTACTTC.

The table lists this clonotype with a few counts. This chain links TRBV12-3 or TRBV12-4 with TRBJ2-1; a weak D match, TRBD1 (6 bases). Between the trimmed V and J ends, which lost 6 bases and 1 base, there was a span of 13 bases. The CDR3 spans 15 residues. CDR3 coding DNA: TGTGCCAGCAGCTCCCCAGGGGAGTCCTACAATGAGCAGTTCTTC. The encoded protein is CASSSPGESYNEQFF.

This clonotype came up a few times. The chain is built from TRBV19 and TRBJ1-1; D possibly corresponds to TRBD1 (5 bases). This CDR3 has 15 amino acids. CDR1 is LNHDA, CDR2 SQIVND, per germline (reference sequence). The V end lost 3 bases, the J end lost 0 bases, and 11 bases lay between the germline ends. The CDR3 loop reads CASSITGLMNTEAFF. The CDR3 coding sequence is TGTGCCAGTAGTATTACGGGACTGATGAACACTGAAGCTTTCTTT.

This clonotype has more than one count but fewer than ten. The V gene is TRBV29-1, the J gene TRBJ1-2, with D unclear. The V gene's germline CDR1 is SQVTM and CDR2 ANQGSEA. Trimming removed 6 bases at V and 4 bases at J, with 9 bases between. This CDR3 has 11 residues. The CDR3 region is CSVQDSYGYTF. The CDR3 coding sequence is TGCAGCGTGCAAGACTCCTATGGCTACACCTTC.

The chain is built from TRBV24-1 and TRBJ1-1; 7 bases are shared with TRBD1. Trimming at V came to 4 bases and at J to 7 bases, leaving 5 bases not matched to a gene. The CDR3 runs 13 residues. Germline V lookup: CDR1 KGHDR, CDR2 SFDVKD. The CDR3 DNA reads TGTGCCACCAGTGAGGGGGCAGGGGGTGAAGCTTTCTTT. This sequence encodes CATSEGAGGEAFF.

This clonotype was seen more than once but under ten times. In DNA, the CDR3 is TGCGCCAGCAGCTTGACAGGGGACTACACAGATACGCAGTATTTT. Amino acids: CASSLTGDYTDTQYF. This chain links TRBV5-1 with TRBJ2-3, with D possibly called TRBD1 or TRBD2 (7 bases each). In germline, CDR1 is SGHRS, CDR2 YFSETQ. The CDR3 consists of 15 residues. Trimming left V 1 base short and J 2 bases short, with 11 bases between.

This clonotype was detected a few times. The junction departs from germline at one end; a sequencing error may be responsible. The genes are TRBV7-2 and TRBJ1-1, with D tentatively TRBD1 (5 bases). Germline loops: CDR1 SGHTA, CDR2 FQGNSA. The CDR3 is 15 residues long. The CDR3 region is CASSLAGTQNTEAFF. The CDR3 DNA reads as TGTGCCAGCAGCCTAGCCGGGACTCAGAACACTGAAGCTTTCTTT.

The chain joins TRBV6-6 to TRBJ1-1; D is unresolved. V dropped 7 bases and J dropped 8 bases, with 14 bases sitting between them. This CDR3 region has 12 residues. CDR1 and CDR2 (germline): MNHNY, SVGAGI (reference sequence). The CDR3 DNA follows: TGTGCCAGCACCCCCGCGATGCCGGAAGCTTTCTTT. Protein sequence: CASTPAMPEAFF.